The sequence of this T cell receptor beta chain was determined in a study of T-cell reconstitution after alpha-beta-depleted transplantation in children. Study observations and caveats: Reportedly, roughly two months post-transplant, alpha-beta T cells arose from several hundred expanded graft clones. T-cell numbers and diversity, one year after transplant, stemmed largely from T cells that were newly produced. Certain patients had high TCRbeta diversity at day 60, and it came from recipient T cells and thymic progenitors that survived.

The TCRbeta library was prepared with unique molecular identifiers. TCRdb re-analysed the PCR reads in MiXCR, keeping a single row per CDR3 protein. The top ten clones hold 28% of a sample with 200,000 to 250,000 distinct CDR3 sequences, 11% of them seen once. The CDR3 runs to 16 residues. The germline V gene encodes CDR1 SNHLY and CDR2 FYNNEI. With 5 bases removed from V and 6 bases from J, the gap between germline ends came to 20 bases. The sample holds many counts of this clonotype. What it binds is not known. The clonotype originates from a child younger than two with acute myeloid leukemia, due to receive a stem cell transplant. The sample here was PBMCs, taken before TCRalphabeta/CD19-depleted stem cell transplant. The chain is built from TRBV2 and TRBJ2-1, with a weak D call TRBD2 (6 bases). The CDR3 DNA is TGTGCCAGCAGTTCCTCGGGACTTTTTATGGCCAATGAGCAGTTCTTC. It codes for CASSSSGLFMANEQFF.